This TCR beta chain was sequenced during a study of blood T cells in healthy people across ages. Primers used in a second PCR of roughly 6 to 11 cycles were a sample-barcoded 5' primer and a J-beta primer mix. MiXCR was run by TCRdb on the 5' RACE reads, yielding one entry per CDR3 protein. Altogether about 1.5 million distinct CDR3 sequences are present, approximately 42% being singletons, with the ten largest covering under 5%. This clonotype was counted only a few times. Germline-derived CDR1 and CDR2 are DFQATT and SNEGSKA (reference sequence). The J segment lost 3 bases and the V segment lost 0 bases, leaving 8 bases of the junction unmatched. The length of the CDR3 is 16 residues.

The chain combines TRBV20-1 with TRBJ1-2; 9 bases fit TRBD1. Input material: blood. This receptor was identified in a woman in her late teens or twenties in good health. In DNA form, the CDR3 reads TGCAGTGCTAGAGATGAAGGGACAGGGTCCTACTATGGCTACACCTTC. Translation: CSARDEGTGSYYGYTF.